These T cell receptor beta chains were read from a single sample in a study of early T cells in non-severe SARS-CoV-2 infection. TCRdb reanalysed the 5' RACE reads using MiXCR and keeps one entry per CDR3 protein. The sample holds roughly 30,000 distinct CDR3 sequences, about 4.2% seen once. The material sequenced was whole blood. These TCRs come from an adult who was a healthcare worker with PCR-confirmed SARS-CoV-2 infection or an uninfected control (not recorded which). Both conserved end residues are part of each CDR3. The D gene is left open where the match is weak. Size is omitted from some rows. Given values are once, few, many or a class for expanded clones.

NA	many	TRBJ1-1	TRBV9	CASSSPPDLNTEAFF	TGTGCCAGCAGCTCCCCCCCGGACCTGAACACTGAAGCTTTCTTT
NA	few	TRBJ1-2	TRBV12-3/TRBV12-4	CASNLGGLGYTF	TGTGCCAGCAACCTGGGGGGGCTTGGCTACACCTTC
TRBD2	few	TRBJ2-5	TRBV5-1	CASSLSGTSGQETQYF	TGCGCCAGCAGCTTATCCGGGACTAGCGGGCAAGAGACCCAGTACTTC
TRBD2	few	TRBJ2-1	TRBV27	CASSFGYRSGGTYNEQFF	TGTGCCAGCAGTTTCGGGTATAGGAGCGGGGGGACCTACAATGAGCAGTTCTTC
NA	few	TRBJ2-2	TRBV12-3/TRBV12-4	CASRAGLLATGELFF	TGTGCCAGCAGGGCCGGTTTACTAGCTACCGGGGAGCTGTTTTTT
NA	many	TRBJ1-1	TRBV11-2	CASSLEGPNTEAFF	TGTGCCAGCAGCTTAGAGGGCCCCAACACTGAAGCTTTCTTT
NA	many	TRBJ2-7	TRBV3-1	CASSQPGKGIEQYF	TGTGCCAGCAGCCAACCGGGGAAGGGGATCGAGCAGTACTTC
NA	few	TRBJ1-3	TRBV20-1	CSAKSYVEGSGNTIYF	TGCAGTGCTAAGTCGTACGTAGAGGGCTCTGGAAACACCATATATTTT
NA	medium-sized	TRBJ1-1	TRBV30	CAWGYTDGEAFF	TGTGCCTGGGGTTATACGGACGGTGAAGCTTTCTTT
NA	many	TRBJ2-1	TRBV5-1	CASSLVGGNEQFF	TGCGCCAGCAGCTTGGTTGGGGGGAATGAGCAGTTCTTC
NA	many	TRBJ2-6	TRBV6-4	CASSAGEGANVLTF	TGTGCCAGCAGTGCCGGAGAGGGGGCCAACGTCCTGACTTTC
TRBD2	many	TRBJ2-1	TRBV20-1	CSARDRRGSYNEQFF	TGCAGTGCTAGAGATAGGCGGGGGTCCTACAATGAGCAGTTCTTC
TRBD1	many	TRBJ2-5	TRBV6-1	CASTPMGQPETQYF	TGTGCCAGCACTCCCATGGGACAGCCGGAGACCCAGTACTTC
TRBD2	many	TRBJ2-5	TRBV11-2	CASSFGAGQTQYF	TGTGCCAGCAGCTTCGGAGCGGGGCAGACCCAGTACTTC
NA	few	TRBJ2-2	TRBV10-2	CASSVGAGHGELFF	TGCGCCAGCAGTGTTGGGGCAGGTCACGGGGAGCTGTTTTTT
TRBD2	NA	TRBJ2-1	TRBV7-3	CASSLMTSGAYNEQFF	TGTGCCAGCAGCTTAATGACTAGCGGGGCCTACAATGAGCAGTTCTTC
NA	NA	TRBJ2-3	TRBV20-1	CSARTGGTQYF	TGCAGTGCAAGGACTGGGGGGACGCAGTATTTT
NA	many	TRBJ2-7	TRBV12-3/TRBV12-4	CASSLGSEQYF	TGTGCCAGCAGTTTGGGCAGCGAGCAGTACTTC
TRBD2	many	TRBJ2-2	TRBV25-1	CASSPLGGGNTGELFF	TGTGCCAGCAGTCCCCTAGGCGGGGGGAACACCGGGGAGCTGTTTTTT
NA	NA	TRBJ2-2	TRBV7-9	CASTIRENTGELFF	TGTGCCAGCACTATTAGAGAGAACACCGGGGAGCTGTTTTTT
TRBD1	few	TRBJ1-5	TRBV9	CASSVSGTGNQPQHF	TGTGCCAGCAGCGTATCCGGGACAGGGAATCAGCCCCAGCATTTT
TRBD1	many	TRBJ2-7	TRBV20-1	CSARAPPGQGKSYEQYF	TGCAGTGCTAGAGCCCCCCCAGGACAGGGAAAAAGCTACGAGCAGTACTTC
TRBD2	many	TRBJ2-1	TRBV12-3/TRBV12-4	CASSFRTSGSTEQFF	TGTGCCAGCAGTTTCCGGACTAGCGGGAGTACTGAGCAGTTCTTC
NA	many	TRBJ2-5	TRBV24-1	CATSGGAQETQYF	TGTGCCACCAGTGGGGGGGCCCAAGAGACCCAGTACTTC
NA	NA	TRBJ1-2	TRBV3-1	CASSETGSRGGYTF	TGTGCCAGCAGCGAAACAGGGTCGAGAGGCGGCTACACCTTC
TRBD2	many	TRBJ2-1	TRBV6-4	CASSDSSGGANEQFF	TGTGCCAGCAGTGACTCTAGCGGGGGGGCCAATGAGCAGTTCTTC
TRBD2	many	TRBJ2-3	TRBV20-1	CSARSGTATDTQYF	TGCAGTGCTAGAAGCGGGACCGCCACAGATACGCAGTATTTT
NA	once	TRBJ1-6	TRBV2	CASSVAGADNSPLHF	TGTGCCAGCAGTGTTGCGGGGGCAGATAATTCACCCCTCCACTTT
NA	many	TRBJ2-1	TRBV11-2	CASSLDSGSRQKFF	TGTGCCAGCAGCTTAGACTCCGGGAGTCGTCAAAAGTTCTTC
NA	few	TRBJ2-2	TRBV9	CASSYPSQGPNTGELFF	TGTGCCAGCAGCTACCCCTCTCAGGGACCGAACACCGGGGAGCTGTTTTTT
TRBD2	many	TRBJ2-1	TRBV7-3	CASSPGGLAGGPVDNEQFF	TGTGCCAGCAGCCCCGGAGGACTAGCGGGAGGGCCGGTCGACAATGAGCAGTTCTTC
NA	NA	TRBJ2-7	TRBV5-4	CASSSYRTSSYEQYF	TGTGCCAGCAGCTCATACAGGACCAGCTCCTACGAGCAGTACTTC
NA	many	TRBJ2-2	TRBV2	CASRSNGELFF	TGTGCCAGCAGGAGTAACGGGGAGCTGTTTTTT
TRBD1	many	TRBJ2-7	TRBV3-1	CASSQSRGGDEQYF	TGTGCCAGCAGCCAATCCCGAGGGGGCGACGAGCAGTACTTC
TRBD1	many	TRBJ2-7	TRBV27	CASSSLGQAASYEQYF	TGTGCCAGCAGTTCCCTTGGACAGGCAGCCTCCTACGAGCAGTACTTC
TRBD1	many	TRBJ2-3	TRBV6-1	CASSDPSGGNTDTQYF	TGTGCCAGCAGTGATCCCTCAGGGGGAAACACAGATACGCAGTATTTT
TRBD2	many	TRBJ2-2	TRBV12-5	CASGWTSGNTGELFF	TGTGCTAGTGGTTGGACTAGCGGGAACACCGGGGAGCTGTTTTTT
NA	many	TRBJ2-2	TRBV10-3	CAISGTYTGELFF	TGTGCCATCAGTGGGACTTACACCGGGGAGCTGTTTTTT
TRBD1	many	TRBJ1-1	TRBV10-3	CAIRTGGNTEAFF	TGTGCCATCAGGACAGGGGGGAACACTGAAGCTTTCTTT
NA	many	TRBJ2-3	TRBV4-1	CASSRDTLGTDTQYF	TGCGCCAGCAGCCGGGACACCCTCGGCACAGATACGCAGTATTTT
NA	few	TRBJ2-7	TRBV28	CASSSPDRITYEQYF	TGTGCCAGCAGCTCCCCCGACAGGATTACCTACGAGCAGTACTTC
NA	many	TRBJ1-5	TRBV7-7	CASSLAGTNQPQHF	TGTGCTAGCAGCTTGGCAGGGACCAATCAGCCCCAGCATTTT
NA	many	TRBJ1-1	TRBV6-1	CASSEQVNTEAFF	TGTGCCAGCAGTGAACAGGTAAACACTGAAGCTTTCTTT
NA	many	TRBJ1-1	TRBV11-3	CASSLSHEAMNTEAFF	TGTGCCAGCAGCCTATCTCACGAGGCAATGAACACTGAAGCTTTCTTT
NA	few	TRBJ1-2	TRBV27	CASSLVGNGGYTF	TGTGCCAGCAGTTTAGTCGGGAACGGGGGCTACACCTTC
NA	many	TRBJ2-4	TRBV19	CASSMRQATLAKNIQYF	TGTGCCAGTAGTATGCGACAGGCTACTCTAGCCAAAAACATTCAGTACTTC
NA	many	TRBJ2-7	TRBV3-1	CASSRTDSYEQYF	TGTGCCAGCAGCCGGACAGACTCCTACGAGCAGTACTTC
NA	NA	TRBJ2-7	TRBV27	CASSLSGPTRFYEQYF	TGTGCCAGCAGCCTGTCCGGCCCAACCCGATTCTACGAGCAGTACTTC
NA	many	TRBJ2-5	TRBV7-2	CASSPLNKQETQYF	TGTGCCAGCAGCCCCCTAAATAAGCAAGAGACCCAGTACTTC
NA	NA	TRBJ1-2	TRBV29-1	CSASRTDFYGYTF	TGCAGCGCCTCCCGGACGGACTTCTATGGCTACACCTTC
NA	many	TRBJ1-1	TRBV12-3/TRBV12-4	CASRVGDRAAFF	TGTGCCAGCAGAGTCGGAGACCGTGCGGCTTTCTTT
NA	many	TRBJ1-6	TRBV5-1	CASSLQGGPPLHF	TGCGCCAGCAGCTTACAGGGCGGTCCACCCCTCCACTTT